Each of the 6 T cell receptor beta chains below was sequenced from the same sample in a study of post-analysis software for immune sequencing data. General study findings and limits: A handful of TRBV segments, including TRBV5-6, TRBV5-1 and TRBV20-1, were more frequent in patients than controls.

These TCRs' antigens remain unknown. Presence of unique molecular identifiers characterized the TCR beta cDNA libraries. In TCRdb, the PCR reads were re-called with MiXCR into one record per CDR3 protein. The sample contains about 460,000 distinct CDR3 sequences, 45% of which appear only once. Specimen: blood. Receptor source: a girl between 5 and 17 years old with multiple sclerosis.

The rearrangement links TRBV6-5 to TRBJ2-7; TRBD2 is a possible D gene (7 bases). The CDR3 extends over 14 amino acids. Per the germline V gene, CDR1 is MNHEY and CDR2 is SVGAGI. The germline V and J ends were trimmed by 0 bases and 6 bases, with 12 bases remaining between them. CDR3 amino acids: CASSYSLGGREQYF. CDR3 in DNA: TGTGCCAGCAGTTACTCCCTCGGGGGGCGCGAGCAGTACTTC.

This clonotype came up a few times. At one end the junction does not follow the germline gene, possibly because of a read error. The gene calls are TRBV4-1 and TRBJ1-6; D not certain. The CDR3 loop spans 15 amino acids. The germline V gene encodes CDR1 MGHRA and CDR2 YSYEKL. In DNA form, the CDR3 reads TGCGCCAGCAGCCAGGGTGTGGCCTATAATTCGCCCCTCCACTTT. This sequence encodes CASSQGVAYNSPLHF.

The chain recombines TRBV12-3 or TRBV12-4 with TRBJ2-1; D possibly corresponds to TRBD2 (6 bases). Trimming cost V 6 bases and J 13 bases, with 16 bases left between them. This CDR3 contains 12 residues. CDR3 protein: CASSNDRELQFF. The CDR3 bases are TGTGCCAGCAGCAATGACCGGGAGTTACAGTTCTTC.

The chain couples TRBV12-3 or TRBV12-4 to TRBJ2-1; tentative D call: TRBD2 (6 bases). The CDR3 is 16 amino acids. Deletions cut 0 bases from V and 4 bases from J, with 13 bases between. CDR3 sequence: CASSLAGLALYNEQFF. The CDR3 DNA is TGTGCCAGCAGTTTAGCAGGCCTAGCGCTATACAATGAGCAGTTCTTC.

The V gene is TRBV6-2 or TRBV6-3, the J gene TRBJ2-7, with D possibly being TRBD1 or TRBD2 (6 bases each). The CDR3 loop spans 15 amino acids. V lost 7 bases to trimming and J lost 10 bases, with 26 bases between them. Germline values: CDR1 MNHEY, CDR2 SVGEGT. CDR3 region: CASTLRGRTYGGQYF. The CDR3 nucleotides read TGTGCCAGCACCCTCCGGGGACGAACCTACGGGGGCCAGTACTTC.

This clonotype was recorded a few times. The chain links TRBV7-8 to TRBJ2-7; 7 bases agree with TRBD2. Germline V CDR1 and CDR2: SGHVS, FQNEAQ. This CDR3 contains 14 residues. Unmatched junction bases numbered 8, after V lost 2 bases and J lost 7 bases. CDR3 region: CASSLMAGVREQYF. The CDR3 nucleotides are TGTGCCAGCAGCTTAATGGCGGGAGTCCGAGAGCAGTACTTC.